This T cell receptor beta chain was obtained from a study of blood T cell repertoires in COVID-19 (dated by TCRdb to between 2020 and 2021). About the study as a whole: Samples covering the acute and convalescent phases of COVID-19 were provided by collaborators in the United States, Italy and Spain. Where available, HLA class I and class II types were obtained from metadata supplied by the sample provider rather than from assay-based typing. Subjects who had been exposed to COVID-19, were actively infected with it, or had recovered from it provided the deeply sampled blood TCRbeta repertoires that made up the dataset. Sample metadata almost always included a de-identified subject ID, COVID-19 status, age in years and sex. The repertoires were made available in a free public database intended to serve as a resource for research on the immune response to SARS-CoV-2. The material from the prospective study consisted of cDNA or gDNA derived from T cells, B-cell-depleted T cells, or PBMCs. The samples were drawn from two sources: the first 160 participants of the ongoing ImmuneRACE study, and 1,200 or so subjects contributed by 6 global collaborators.

Participants in the prospective study were enrolled through a virtual design, were aged about 18 to 100 years, and lived in approximately 24 United States geographic areas. In the prospective study, participants were assigned to cohorts based on the clinical history participants reported in a screening survey and a study questionnaire. Recovered participants in ImmuneRACE Cohort 3 were defined as having two consecutive negative NP/OP PCR tests, clearance from a healthcare professional, or resolution of symptoms. In the prospective study, mobile phlebotomists collected whole blood, serum and a nasopharyngeal or oropharyngeal swab from each participant. Participants in the prospective study had the option to provide additional blood draws and questionnaires over a roughly 2-month period. Before DNA extraction, blood samples from the prospective study were shipped at room temperature or frozen. The CDR3, cysteine through phenylalanine, is 17 amino acids long. The retained sequence is limited to the CDR3, 51 bases, with the frame set at the first base. CDR1 and CDR2 are read off the germline V gene as MGHRA and YSYEKL. V was cut back by 0 bases and J by 1 base, leaving a gap of 13 bases between them.

TCRbeta CDR3 regions were amplified from genomic DNA by means of the immunoSEQ Assay, a bias-controlled multiplex PCR. From the authors' description of their analysis: Within the assay, amplification of reference gene primers was used to estimate how many nucleated cells each sample contained. To quantify the absolute abundance of each unique TCRbeta CDR3 rearrangement, sequence reads were collapsed and filtered. For each sample, productive Simpson clonality was calculated as the square root of Simpson's diversity index over productive rearrangements. The immuneACCESS repertoire file appears here via TCRdb, limited to in-frame rearrangements. These files lack a portion of the clones; in checked studies, under half of the deficit traces to unresolved V genes, and the cause of the others is not known. V and J calls and clone size are copied from that table; D and trimming were computed from the DNA. The sample includes almost 250,000 clones, with 75% to 90% observed a single time. Around 4% of the sample belongs to the ten largest clones.

Worth noting for this clone: No antigen is known for it. Base qualities are not recorded, but no much larger clone differs from it by a single base.

Study-wide findings and limitations: Clinical and demographic metadata were provided uncurated, with the amount varying by source and participant.

What was sequenced was PBMCs or T cells enriched from blood (not recorded which). This sequence uses TRBV4-1 and TRBJ1-3; a tentative D call is TRBD1 (5 bases match). The TCR originated in a woman between 25 and 40 years old who had recovered from COVID-19. This receptor carries the CDR3 CASSQDRRDQSGNTIYF. The sequenced DNA: TGCGCCAGCAGCCAAGATCGGCGGGACCAGTCTGGAAACACCATATATTTT.